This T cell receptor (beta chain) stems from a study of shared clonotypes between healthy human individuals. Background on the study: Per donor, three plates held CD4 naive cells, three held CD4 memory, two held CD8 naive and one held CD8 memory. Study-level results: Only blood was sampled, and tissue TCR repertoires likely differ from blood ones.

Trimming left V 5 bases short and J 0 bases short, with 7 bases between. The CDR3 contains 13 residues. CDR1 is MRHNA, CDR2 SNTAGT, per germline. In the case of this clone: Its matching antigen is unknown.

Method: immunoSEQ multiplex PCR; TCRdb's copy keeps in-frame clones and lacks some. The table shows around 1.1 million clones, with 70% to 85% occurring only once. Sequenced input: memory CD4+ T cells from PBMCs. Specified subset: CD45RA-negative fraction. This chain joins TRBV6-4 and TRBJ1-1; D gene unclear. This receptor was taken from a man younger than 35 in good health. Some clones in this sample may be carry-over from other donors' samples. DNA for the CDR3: TGTGCCAGCAGTAAACAATTGAACACTGAAGCTTTCTTT. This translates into CASSKQLNTEAFF.